These 30 T cell receptor beta chains were sequenced from one sample in a study of CD8+CD57+ T cells in acquired aplastic anemia. For CDR3 and TCR beta VDJ profiling, genomic DNA was the template used. From the reads, TCRdb called clonotypes with MiXCR, one entry per CDR3 protein. The sample contains some 280,000 distinct CDR3 sequences, 56% of which appear only once. Sequences were obtained from sorted CD4+, CD8+, or CD8+CD57+ T cells (not recorded which) from PBMCs. These receptors all come from a human donor with severe aplastic anemia or a healthy control (not recorded which).

About this clonotype: A much larger clone is a single base away; this may be a read error. J is TRBJ1-2 and V is TRBV19; a weak D match, TRBD1 (5 bases). CDR3 size: 13 residues. V lost 6 bases to trimming and J lost 8 bases, with 16 bases between them. The germline V gene encodes CDR1 LNHDA and CDR2 SQIVND (reference sequence). CDR3 residues: CASRDGGRNGYTF. The CDR3, as DNA: TGTGCCAGTAGGGACGGGGGACGCAACGGCTACACCTTC.

In the case of this clonotype: Germline is not matched at one junction end, which may reflect a read error. The V gene is TRBV25-1, the J gene TRBJ2-1; D unresolved. This CDR3 region has 11 residues. Germline V CDR1 and CDR2: MGHDK, SYGVNS. The DNA of the CDR3 is TGTGCCAGCAGTGACTACAATGAGCAGCTCTTC. Amino acids: CASSDYNEQLF.

Notes on this clonotype: It may be a read error: a sequence one base away is much more abundant. This chain uses TRBV20-1 with TRBJ1-1; tentatively, D is TRBD1 (6 bases). The CDR3 covers 14 residues. Germline V CDR1 and CDR2: DFQATT, SNEGSKA (reference sequence). This CDR3 is CSASPGVGDTEALF. The CDR3 coding sequence is TGCAGTGCTAGCCCCGGGGTCGGGGACACTGAAGCTCTCTTT.

The chain recombines TRBV2 with TRBJ2-1, with 8 nucleotides matching TRBD2. Germline CDR1 reads SNHLY; CDR2 reads FYNNEI. The CDR3 runs 15 residues. The ends lost 6 bases at V and 4 bases at J; junction bases unmatched: 8. CDR3 amino acids: CASRLGGGNYNEQFF. The CDR3 nucleotides are TGTGCCAGCAGGCTAGGCGGGGGGAATTACAATGAGCAGTTCTTC.

The V call is TRBV5-4, the J call TRBJ1-6, with TRBD1 matching over 7 bases. The CDR3 spans 16 residues. In germline, CDR1 is SGHNT, CDR2 YYREEE (reference sequence). V shed 6 bases and J 9 bases; nucleotides not matched to a gene: 15. The CDR3 loop is CASTSGERGRGSPLHF. CDR3 bases: TGTGCCAGCACCTCCGGGGAGAGGGGGCGCGGTTCACCCCTCCACTTT.

The chain carries TRBV20-1 and TRBJ2-7, with TRBD2 matching over 9 bases. The V gene end was trimmed by 6 bases and the J gene end by 4 bases; junction bases not matched to a gene: 10. This CDR3 spans 14 amino acids. Germline V lookup: CDR1 DFQATT, CDR2 SNEGSKA (reference sequence). CDR3 loop: CSAMGGRAVYEQYF. CDR3 DNA sequence: TGCAGTGCAATGGGCGGGAGGGCGGTTTACGAGCAGTACTTC.

To note about this clonotype: At one boundary the junction diverges from the germline segment, which might be a read error. J is TRBJ1-1 and V is TRBV25-1; D is undetermined. CDR1 MGHDK and CDR2 SYGVNS come from the germline V gene. This CDR3 has 12 amino acids. CDR3: CAGSGYRSEAFF. DNA for the CDR3: TGTGCCGGCAGTGGATATCGGAGTGAAGCTTTCTTT.

V gene TRBV6-5 combines with J gene TRBJ1-3; perhaps TRBD1 as D (5 bases). V was clipped by 5 bases and J by 9 bases, with 14 bases between them. The CDR3 totals 13 residues. The germline V gene encodes CDR1 MNHEY and CDR2 SVGAGI. Here the CDR3 reads CASSPTPGTTIYF. The CDR3 nucleotides read TGTGCCAGCAGTCCCACTCCGGGGACCACCATATATTTT.

The CDR3 sequence is CASSYQPSSLTYEQYF. In DNA, the CDR3 is TGTGCCAGCAGTTACCAACCGTCATCGCTGACCTACGAGCAGTACTTC. J is TRBJ2-7 and V is TRBV7-8; no clear D. CDR1 and CDR2 from the germline V gene are SGHVS and FQNEAQ. The V and J ends lost 6 bases and 2 bases respectively, with 20 bases between them. This CDR3 contains 16 residues.

This clonotype has a single count. V usage is TRBV2 and J usage is TRBJ2-7; D not certain. Germline assignment: CDR1 SNHLY and CDR2 FYNNEI. With 2 bases removed from V and 3 bases from J, the gap between germline ends came to 8 bases. This CDR3 region has 13 residues. The CDR3: CASSENGYYEQYF. In DNA form, the CDR3 reads TGTGCCAGCAGTGAAAACGGATACTACGAGCAGTACTTC.

V and J are TRBV19 and TRBJ1-2; maybe TRBD1 (6 bases). The V end was cut by 3 bases, the J end by 1 base, with 15 bases between. Germline CDR1 reads LNHDA; CDR2 reads SQIVND (reference sequence). The CDR3 is 16 residues long. The CDR3 sequence is CASSMIGQKSNYGYTF. DNA of the CDR3: TGTGCCAGTAGTATGATCGGACAGAAAAGTAACTATGGCTACACCTTC.

V usage is TRBV5-6 and J usage is TRBJ2-7; D remains ambiguous. V lost 4 bases, J lost 4 bases, and 9 bases lay in between. The length of the CDR3 is 12 residues. The germline gives CDR1 SGHDT, CDR2 YYEEEE. The CDR3 loop is CASSATPYEQYF. The CDR3 nucleotides read TGTGCCAGCAGCGCGACCCCTTACGAGCAGTACTTC. Full variable domain (rest looked up from reference TRBV5-6 and TRBJ2-7): DAGVTQSPTHLIKTRGQQVTLRCSPKSGHDTVSWYQQALGQGPQFIFQYYEEEERQRGNFPDRFSGHQFPNYSSELNVNALLLGDSALYLCASSATPYEQYFGPGTRLTVT.

The chain joins TRBV20-1 to TRBJ2-1; TRBD2 aligns across 9 bases. The germline V gene encodes CDR1 DFQATT and CDR2 SNEGSKA (reference sequence). The V gene end was trimmed by 2 bases and the J gene end by 7 bases; junction bases not matched to a gene: 3. This CDR3 has 13 residues. CDR3 DNA sequence: TGCAGTGCTAGATGGAGCGGGAGGAATGAGCAGTTCTTC. It yields the protein CSARWSGRNEQFF.

This clonotype was recorded at least ten times. The chain combines TRBV20-1 with TRBJ2-3; 8 bases are shared with TRBD1. Germline CDR1 and CDR2: DFQATT and SNEGSKA (reference sequence). Trimming took 0 bases from V and 4 from J; bases not matched to a gene: 0. The CDR3 is made up of 13 amino acids. The CDR3: CSARETGADTQYF. For the CDR3, the DNA is TGCAGTGCTAGAGAGACAGGGGCAGATACGCAGTATTTT.

This clonotype showed up many times. CDR3 region: CASSAIRRSPLHF. The DNA of the CDR3 is TGTGCCAGCAGTGCCATTAGGAGGTCACCCCTCCACTTT. This chain links TRBV6-5 with TRBJ1-6; D call uncertain. This CDR3 comprises 13 residues. V was trimmed by 5 bases and J by 10 bases, leaving 12 bases between them. Germline-derived CDR1 and CDR2 are MNHEY and SVGAGI.

The rearrangement joins TRBV7-9 to TRBJ2-1, with D possibly being TRBD1 or TRBD2 (5 bases each). Germline V gene lookup returns CDR1 SEHNR and CDR2 FQNEAQ (reference sequence). The CDR3 length is 15 residues. V was clipped by 5 bases and J by 2 bases, with 13 bases between them. CDR3 protein: CASSHGGVPYNEQFF. CDR3 bases: TGTGCCAGCAGCCATGGGGGAGTTCCCTACAATGAGCAGTTCTTC.

The rearrangement uses TRBV19 and TRBJ1-6; TRBD1 is a possible D gene (5 bases). CDR3 length: 14 residues. Per the germline V gene, CDR1 is LNHDA and CDR2 is SQIVND (reference sequence). Trimming left V 11 bases short and J 9 bases short, with 20 bases between. The CDR3 protein is CASFGGTVSSPLHF. CDR3 DNA sequence: TGTGCCTCCTTTGGGGGGACGGTGAGTTCACCCCTCCACTTT.

This rearrangement joins TRBV20-1 to TRBJ2-7; TRBD1 matches at 8 bases. Germline loops: CDR1 DFQATT, CDR2 SNEGSKA (reference sequence). J lost 1 base, V lost 5 bases, and 4 bases had no gene match. CDR3 length equals 13 residues. The CDR3 region is CSAGRTGSYEQYF. The DNA for the CDR3 is TGCAGTGCTGGCAGGACAGGGTCCTACGAGCAGTACTTC.

The chain recombines TRBV7-8 with TRBJ2-5; 11 nucleotides match TRBD2. Per the germline V gene, CDR1 is SGHVS and CDR2 is FQNEAQ. The V and J ends lost 4 bases and 5 bases, in that order; junction bases with no gene match: 15. CDR3 size: 18 residues. CDR3 coding DNA: TGTGCCAGCAGCTCCCGGAATTTAGCGGGGGGGCTTGTGGAGACCCAGTACTTC. Translation: CASSSRNLAGGLVETQYF.

The V and J genes are TRBV2 and TRBJ2-5, with TRBD1 matching 10 bases. With 3 bases clipped from V and 4 bases from J, the junction kept 5 bases outside the gene matches. Germline V gene data show CDR1 as SNHLY and CDR2 as FYNNEI. The length of the CDR3 is 15 residues. The CDR3: CASSEGQGPGETQYF. The CDR3 DNA reads TGTGCCAGCAGTGAGGGACAGGGGCCGGGAGAGACCCAGTACTTC.

This clonotype was detected ten times or more. The CDR3 does not end in the conserved phenylalanine or tryptophan, so this is likely a read error. The DNA is omitted, as the CDR3 cannot be located on it reliably, and the CDR3 follows TCRdb's listing. The chain combines TRBV12-1 with TRBJ2-7; the table's D call, TRBD2, was not checked against the DNA. TRBV12-1 is given as a pseudogene. The CDR3 length equals 8 residues, ends included. CDR3 amino acids: CASSPPTD.

This clonotype was counted many times. V gene TRBV6-5 combines with J gene TRBJ2-7, with D tentatively TRBD1 (5 bases). Germline lookup yields CDR1 MNHEY and CDR2 SVGAGI. V gave up 0 bases and J gave up 2 bases, with 11 bases separating them. The CDR3 covers 15 residues. The CDR3 DNA reads as TGTGCCAGCAGTTACTCGTACAGGCCACCCTACGAGCAGTACTTC. Protein product: CASSYSYRPPYEQYF.

The genes are TRBV6-5 and TRBJ1-4; 7 positions agree with TRBD1. J was trimmed by 6 bases and V by 4 bases; bases with no gene match: 5. This CDR3 comprises 14 residues. In germline, CDR1 is MNHEY, CDR2 SVGAGI. The DNA of the CDR3 is TGTGCCAGCAGTTCCTTTACAGGGGATGAAAAACTGTTTTTT. It specifies CASSSFTGDEKLFF.

The chain recombines TRBV14 with TRBJ1-1, with 8 nucleotides matching TRBD1. The CDR3 has 14 residues. With V trimmed by 1 base and J by 8 bases, 6 bases remained unmatched. Germline loops: CDR1 SGHDN, CDR2 FVKESK. CDR3 sequence: CASSQGTGTGEAFF. CDR3 DNA sequence: TGTGCCAGCAGCCAAGGGACTGGGACAGGCGAAGCTTTCTTT.

This clonotype was detected ten times or more. The CDR3: CASSSPGLAGPNEQFF. The CDR3, as DNA: TGTGCCAGCAGCTCACCGGGACTAGCGGGGCCCAATGAGCAGTTCTTC. This sequence joins TRBV9 and TRBJ2-1; 13 bases map to TRBD2. This CDR3 is 16 amino acids long. V shed 4 bases, J shed 6 bases, and the junction held 7 bases outside the gene matches. Germline-derived CDR1 and CDR2 are SGDLS and YYNGEE.

CDR3 nucleotides: TGTGCCAGCAGATCTAGCGGGAGTTACAATGAGCAGTTCTTC. Encoded protein: CASRSSGSYNEQFF. This chain uses TRBV6-5 with TRBJ2-1; TRBD2 agrees at 10 bases. J was trimmed by 4 bases and V by 6 bases; bases with no gene match: 3. The CDR3 is made up of 14 amino acids. The germline V gene has CDR1 MNHEY and CDR2 SVGAGI.

The CDR3 region is CASRRDWATQETQYF. CDR3 DNA: TGTGCCAGTAGAAGAGACTGGGCTACCCAAGAGACCCAGTACTTC. J is TRBJ2-5 and V is TRBV19; no clear D gene. Germline V gives CDR1 LNHDA, CDR2 SQIVND (reference sequence). With 6 bases removed from V and 1 base from J, the gap between germline ends came to 15 bases. There are 15 residues in the CDR3. Filled out from reference TRBV19 and TRBJ2-5, the complete variable domain reads DGGITQSPKYLFRKEGQNVTLSCEQNLNHDAMYWYRQDPGQGLRLIYYSQIVNDFQKGDIAEGYSVSREKKESFPLTVTSAQKNPTAFYLCASRRDWATQETQYFGPGTRLLVL.

Regarding this clonotype: The junction does not match germline at one end; this may be a read error. V and J are TRBV20-1 and TRBJ2-5; 11 positions agree with TRBD1. Germline V gene data show CDR1 as DFQATT and CDR2 as SNEGSKA (reference sequence). The CDR3 runs to 13 residues. The CDR3 region is CSASMGQGESQYF. DNA for the CDR3: TGCAGTGCTAGTATGGGACAGGGGGAGAGCCAGTACTTC.

V gene TRBV7-6 combines with J gene TRBJ2-7; D ambiguous. Germline V gene sequence: CDR1 SGHVS, CDR2 FNYEAQ. Trimming took 0 bases from V and 9 from J, leaving 3 bases between them. This CDR3 has 10 amino acids. CDR3: CASSLAWQYF. DNA for the CDR3: TGTGCCAGCAGCTTAGCGTGGCAGTACTTC. Drawing the rest from reference TRBV7-6 and TRBJ2-7, the complete variable domain is GAGVSQSPRYKVTKRGQDVALRCDPISGHVSLYWYRQALGQGPEFLTYFNYEAQQDKSGLPNDRFSAERPEGSISTLTIQRTEQRDSAMYRCASSLAWQYFGPGTRLTVT.

This clonotype was found a few times. V usage is TRBV5-1 and J usage is TRBJ1-6; the D gene is possibly TRBD1 (6 bases). Germline V CDR1 and CDR2: SGHRS, YFSETQ. V lost 5 bases, J lost 7 bases, and 19 bases lay in between. The CDR3 runs to 16 residues. CDR3 sequence (DNA): TGCGCCAGCAGTCGACGGACGGAAGGGGGGAATTCACCCCTCCACTTT. Encoded protein: CASSRRTEGGNSPLHF.